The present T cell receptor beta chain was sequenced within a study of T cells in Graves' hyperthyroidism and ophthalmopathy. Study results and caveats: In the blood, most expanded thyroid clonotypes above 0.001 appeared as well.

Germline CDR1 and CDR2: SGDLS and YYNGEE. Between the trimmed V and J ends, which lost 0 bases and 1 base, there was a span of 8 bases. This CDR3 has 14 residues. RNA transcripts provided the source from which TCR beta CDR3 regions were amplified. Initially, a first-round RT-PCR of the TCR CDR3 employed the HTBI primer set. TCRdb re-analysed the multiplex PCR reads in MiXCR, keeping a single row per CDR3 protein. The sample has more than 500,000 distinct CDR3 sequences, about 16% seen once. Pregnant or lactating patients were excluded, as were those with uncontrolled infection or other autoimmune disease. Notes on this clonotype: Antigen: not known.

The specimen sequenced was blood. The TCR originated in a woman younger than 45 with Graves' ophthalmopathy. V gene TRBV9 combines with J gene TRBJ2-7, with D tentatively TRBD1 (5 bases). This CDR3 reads CASSVGDSSYEQYF. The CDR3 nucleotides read TGTGCCAGCAGCGTAGGCGACAGTTCCTACGAGCAGTACTTC.